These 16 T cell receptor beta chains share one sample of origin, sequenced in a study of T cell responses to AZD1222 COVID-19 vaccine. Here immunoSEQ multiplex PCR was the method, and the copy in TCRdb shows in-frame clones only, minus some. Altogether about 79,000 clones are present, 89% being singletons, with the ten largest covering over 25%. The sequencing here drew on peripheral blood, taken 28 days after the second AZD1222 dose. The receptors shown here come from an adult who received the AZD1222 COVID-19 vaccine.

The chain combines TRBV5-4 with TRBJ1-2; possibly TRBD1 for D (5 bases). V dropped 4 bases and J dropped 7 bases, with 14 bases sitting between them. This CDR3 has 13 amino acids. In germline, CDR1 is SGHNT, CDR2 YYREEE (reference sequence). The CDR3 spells CASSADRRSGYTF. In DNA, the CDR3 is TGTGCCAGCAGCGCAGACAGACGTTCTGGCTACACCTTC.

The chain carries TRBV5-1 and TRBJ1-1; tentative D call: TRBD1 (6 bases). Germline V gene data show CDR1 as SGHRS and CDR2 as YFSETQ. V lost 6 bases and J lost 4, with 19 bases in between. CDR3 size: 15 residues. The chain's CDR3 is CASTPGGGASTEAFF. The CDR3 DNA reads TGCGCCAGCACCCCTGGTGGGGGGGCCAGCACTGAAGCTTTCTTT.

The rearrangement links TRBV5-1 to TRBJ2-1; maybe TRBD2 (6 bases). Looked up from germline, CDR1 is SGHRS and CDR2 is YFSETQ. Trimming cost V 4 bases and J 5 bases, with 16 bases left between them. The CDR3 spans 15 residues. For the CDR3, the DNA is TGCGCCAGCAGCCGTGAGTGGGGCGGGGACAATGAGCAGTTCTTC. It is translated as CASSREWGGDNEQFF.

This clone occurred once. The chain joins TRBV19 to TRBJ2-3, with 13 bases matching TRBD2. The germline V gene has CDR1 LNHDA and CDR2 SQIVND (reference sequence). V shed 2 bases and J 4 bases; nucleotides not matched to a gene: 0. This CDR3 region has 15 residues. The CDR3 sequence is CASSITSGRADTQYF. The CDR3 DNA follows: TGTGCCAGTAGTATAACTAGCGGGAGGGCAGATACGCAGTATTTT.

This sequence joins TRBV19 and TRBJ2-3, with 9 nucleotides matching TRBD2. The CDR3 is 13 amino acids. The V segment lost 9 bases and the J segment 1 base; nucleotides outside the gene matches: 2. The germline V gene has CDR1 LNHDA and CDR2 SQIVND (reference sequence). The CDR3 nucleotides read TGTGCCAGCCGACTAGCGGGCACAGATACGCAGTATTTT. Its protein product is CASRLAGTDTQYF. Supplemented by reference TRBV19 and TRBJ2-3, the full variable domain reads DGGITQSPKYLFRKEGQNVTLSCEQNLNHDAMYWYRQDPGQGLRLIYYSQIVNDFQKGDIAEGYSVSREKKESFPLTVTSAQKNPTAFYLCASRLAGTDTQYFGPGTRLTVL.

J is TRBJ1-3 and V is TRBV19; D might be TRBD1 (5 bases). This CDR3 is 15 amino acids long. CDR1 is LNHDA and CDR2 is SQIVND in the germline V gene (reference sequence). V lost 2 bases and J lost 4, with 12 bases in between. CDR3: CASSIQGTAGNTIYF. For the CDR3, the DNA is TGTGCCAGTAGTATACAGGGAACAGCAGGAAACACCATATATTTT.

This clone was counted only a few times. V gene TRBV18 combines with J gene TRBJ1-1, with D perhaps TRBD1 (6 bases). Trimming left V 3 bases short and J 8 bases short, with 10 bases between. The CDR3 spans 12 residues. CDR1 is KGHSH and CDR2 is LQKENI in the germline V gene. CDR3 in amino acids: CASSPGQTEAFF. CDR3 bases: TGTGCCAGCTCACCCGGACAGACAGAAGCTTTCTTT.

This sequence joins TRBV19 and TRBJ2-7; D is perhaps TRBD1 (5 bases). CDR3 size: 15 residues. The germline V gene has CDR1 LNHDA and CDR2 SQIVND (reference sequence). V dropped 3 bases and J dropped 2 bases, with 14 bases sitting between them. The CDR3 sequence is CASSIGWGATYEQYF. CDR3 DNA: TGTGCCAGTAGTATCGGCTGGGGCGCTACCTACGAGCAGTACTTC.

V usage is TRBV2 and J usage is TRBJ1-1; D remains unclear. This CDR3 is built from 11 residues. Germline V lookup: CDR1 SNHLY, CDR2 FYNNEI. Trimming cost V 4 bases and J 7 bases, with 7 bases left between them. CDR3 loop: CASSAGYEAFF. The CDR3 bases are TGTGCCAGCAGTGCGGGCTATGAAGCTTTCTTT.

CDR3 residues: CAWSVQGTLYGNTIYF. As DNA, the CDR3 is TGTGCCTGGAGTGTACAGGGGACCCTTTACGGAAACACCATATATTTT. The chain couples TRBV30 to TRBJ1-3, with 7 bases lining up with TRBD1. The CDR3 runs 16 residues. With V trimmed by 0 bases and J by 4 bases, 9 bases remained unmatched. Germline V gene lookup returns CDR1 GTSNPN and CDR2 SVGIG (reference sequence).

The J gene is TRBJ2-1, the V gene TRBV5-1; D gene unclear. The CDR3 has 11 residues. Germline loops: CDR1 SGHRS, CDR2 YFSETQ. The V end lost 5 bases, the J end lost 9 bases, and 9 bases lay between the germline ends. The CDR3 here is CASRLDIEQFF. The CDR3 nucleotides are TGCGCCAGCAGACTCGACATTGAGCAGTTCTTC. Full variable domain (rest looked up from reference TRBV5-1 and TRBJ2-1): KAGVTQTPRYLIKTRGQQVTLSCSPISGHRSVSWYQQTPGQGLQFLFEYFSETQRNKGNFPGRFSGRQFSNSRSEMNVSTLELGDSALYLCASRLDIEQFFGPGTRLTVL.

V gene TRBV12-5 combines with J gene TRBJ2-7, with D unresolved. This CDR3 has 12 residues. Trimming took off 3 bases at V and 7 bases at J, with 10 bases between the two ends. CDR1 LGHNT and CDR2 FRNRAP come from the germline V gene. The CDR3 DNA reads TGTGCTAGTGGTTTCAGAGTGTGGGAGCAGTACTTC. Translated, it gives CASGFRVWEQYF.

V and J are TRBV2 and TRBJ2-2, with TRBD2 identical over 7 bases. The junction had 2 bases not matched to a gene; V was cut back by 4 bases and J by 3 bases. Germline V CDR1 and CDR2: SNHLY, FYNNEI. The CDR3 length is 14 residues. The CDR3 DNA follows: TGTGCCAGCAGTGTCGGGAGGTACACCGGGGAGCTGTTTTTT. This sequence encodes CASSVGRYTGELFF.

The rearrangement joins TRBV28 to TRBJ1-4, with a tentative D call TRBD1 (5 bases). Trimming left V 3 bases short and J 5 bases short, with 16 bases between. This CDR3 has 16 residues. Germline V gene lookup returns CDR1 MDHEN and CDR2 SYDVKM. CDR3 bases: TGTGCCAGCAGTTTGCGGGGGAGAGGGGTAAATGAAAAACTGTTTTTT. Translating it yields CASSLRGRGVNEKLFF.

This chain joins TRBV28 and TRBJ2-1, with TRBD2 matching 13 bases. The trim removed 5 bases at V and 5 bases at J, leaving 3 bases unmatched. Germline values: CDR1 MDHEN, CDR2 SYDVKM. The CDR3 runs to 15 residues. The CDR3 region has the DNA TGTGCCAGCAGTCATACTAGCGGGAGGGACAATGAGCAGTTCTTC. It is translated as CASSHTSGRDNEQFF.

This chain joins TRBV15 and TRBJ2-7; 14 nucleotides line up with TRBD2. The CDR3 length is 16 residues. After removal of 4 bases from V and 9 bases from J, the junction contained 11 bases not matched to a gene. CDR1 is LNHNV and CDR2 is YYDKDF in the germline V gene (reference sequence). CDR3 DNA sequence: TGTGCCACCAGCATAATGGGGGGACTAGCGGGAGCGGCGCAGTACTTC. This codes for CATSIMGGLAGAAQYF.